This T cell receptor beta chain was found in a study of blood T cell repertoires in COVID-19. Study-wide background: COVID-19 samples from acute and convalescent phases originated in the United States, Italy and Spain. From T cells, B-cell-depleted T cells, or PBMCs came the material, which was cDNA or gDNA.

CDR1 ENHRY and CDR2 SYGVKD come from the germline V gene. The CDR3 runs to 15 residues. V was clipped by 0 bases and J by 2 bases; unmatched bases: 1. Generated by immunoSEQ multiplex PCR, the TCRdb table keeps only in-frame clones and is missing some. The sample lists some 240,000 clones, around four fifths occurring once. The receptor comes from a woman aged 55-69 years with active or convalescent COVID-19. What was sequenced was peripheral blood. V usage is TRBV10-3 and J usage is TRBJ2-5, with TRBD2 matching 9 bases. The CDR3, as DNA: TGTGCCATCAGTGAGTCGACTAGCGGTCAAGAGACCCAGTACTTC. It translates to CAISESTSGQETQYF.